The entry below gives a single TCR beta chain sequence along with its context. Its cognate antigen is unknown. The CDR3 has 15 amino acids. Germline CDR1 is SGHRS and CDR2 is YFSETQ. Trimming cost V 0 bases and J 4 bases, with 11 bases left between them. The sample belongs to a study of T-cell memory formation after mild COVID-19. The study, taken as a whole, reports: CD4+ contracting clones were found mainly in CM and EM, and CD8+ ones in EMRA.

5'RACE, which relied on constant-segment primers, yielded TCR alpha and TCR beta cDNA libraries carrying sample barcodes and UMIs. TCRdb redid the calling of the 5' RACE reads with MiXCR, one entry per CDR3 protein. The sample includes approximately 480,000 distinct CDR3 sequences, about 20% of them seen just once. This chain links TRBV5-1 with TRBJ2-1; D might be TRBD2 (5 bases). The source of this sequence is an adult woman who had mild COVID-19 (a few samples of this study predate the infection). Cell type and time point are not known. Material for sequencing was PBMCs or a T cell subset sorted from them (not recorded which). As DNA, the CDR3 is TGCGCCAGCAGCTTGGAGGGAGTGGGGTACAATGAGCAGTTCTTC. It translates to CASSLEGVGYNEQFF.